Below, 25 T cell receptor beta chains from the same sample are listed, as sequenced in a study of blood T cell repertoires in COVID-19. Using immunoSEQ multiplex PCR, the repertoire was profiled, and TCRdb retains in-frame clones only, with some absent. The sample yields 80,000 to 90,000 clones, around 85% seen once. Sequenced material: peripheral blood. The receptors stem from a man aged 55 to 70 with acute or convalescent COVID-19.

The genes are TRBV7-2 and TRBJ1-5, with 10 nucleotides matching TRBD1. The CDR3 has 15 amino acids. With V trimmed by 3 bases and J by 7 bases, 6 bases remained unmatched. Germline V gene data show CDR1 as SGHTA and CDR2 as FQGNSA. This chain's CDR3 is CASSLSRDRGQPQHF. The CDR3 DNA reads TGTGCCAGCAGCTTGAGCCGGGACAGGGGACAGCCCCAGCATTTT. Complete variable domain (other parts from reference TRBV7-2 and TRBJ1-5): GAGVSQSPSNKVTEKGKDVELRCDPISGHTALYWYRQSLGQGLEFLIYFQGNSAPDKSGLPSDRFSAERTGGSVSTLTIQRTQQEDSAVYLCASSLSRDRGQPQHFGDGTRLSIL.

This chain uses TRBV5-6 with TRBJ2-3, with TRBD1 matching 8 bases. Trimming cost V 2 bases and J 4 bases; bases outside gene matches: 3. This CDR3 has 14 residues. Germline V CDR1 and CDR2: SGHDT, YYEEEE. CDR3 amino acids: CASSLRRGPDTQYF. Written as DNA, the CDR3 is TGTGCCAGCAGCTTACGCAGGGGGCCAGATACGCAGTATTTT. The variable domain in full, completed from reference TRBV5-6 and TRBJ2-3, reads DAGVTQSPTHLIKTRGQQVTLRCSPKSGHDTVSWYQQALGQGPQFIFQYYEEEERQRGNFPDRFSGHQFPNYSSELNVNALLLGDSALYLCASSLRRGPDTQYFGPGTRLTVL.

This clone was seen only a few times. The V gene is TRBV6-6, the J gene TRBJ1-2; 7 bases fit TRBD1. The V segment lost 0 bases and the J segment 8 bases; nucleotides outside the gene matches: 6. The CDR3 has 14 residues. The V gene's germline CDR1 is MNHNY and CDR2 SVGAGI (reference sequence). The CDR3, as DNA: TGTGCCAGCAGTTACTCCCAGGGGGAACGGGGCTACACCTTC. Its translation is CASSYSQGERGYTF.

The V gene is TRBV2, the J gene TRBJ1-1, with 9 bases fitting TRBD1. CDR3 length: 17 residues. With V trimmed by 10 bases and J by 3 bases, 18 bases remained unmatched. In germline, CDR1 is SNHLY, CDR2 FYNNEI. The CDR3: CAIPYTGTGTADTEAFF. Here the CDR3 DNA reads TGTGCCATACCATATACCGGGACAGGGACTGCGGACACTGAAGCTTTCTTT.

The J gene is TRBJ1-5, the V gene TRBV19; 8 bases agree with TRBD1. The CDR3 is 14 residues long. With 6 bases clipped from V and 3 bases from J, the junction kept 4 bases outside the gene matches. Germline CDR1 and CDR2: LNHDA and SQIVND (reference sequence). The CDR3 bases are TGTGCCAGTAGCGCGACAGGGGTCAATCAGCCCCAGCATTTT. Translation: CASSATGVNQPQHF.

V is TRBV4-3 and J is TRBJ1-2; D gene unclear. Looked up from germline, CDR1 is LGHNA and CDR2 is YSLEER. Trimming left V 2 bases short and J 4 bases short, with 14 bases between. CDR3 length: 15 amino acids. The CDR3 region has the DNA TGCGCCAGCAGCCAAACCCTCGTGGGCCTCTATGGCTACACCTTC. It encodes CASSQTLVGLYGYTF.

The chain recombines TRBV10-3 with TRBJ1-2; 7 nucleotides match TRBD1. Germline CDR1 ENHRY, CDR2 SYGVKD. This CDR3 has 12 amino acids. V lost 6 bases to trimming and J lost 4 bases; unmatched junction nucleotides: 2. The CDR3 region has the DNA TGTGCCATCAGCCGGGACAGCTATGGCTACACCTTC. Amino acid sequence: CAISRDSYGYTF.

V and J are TRBV4-3 and TRBJ1-1; 7 nucleotides line up with TRBD1. Germline CDR1 reads LGHNA; CDR2 reads YSLEER. V lost 2 bases to trimming and J lost 4 bases; unmatched junction nucleotides: 4. CDR3 length equals 14 residues. The CDR3 protein is CASSQRTGRTEAFF. The CDR3 region has the DNA TGCGCCAGCAGCCAACGGACAGGCCGCACTGAAGCTTTCTTT.

The J gene is TRBJ1-1, the V gene TRBV18, with D perhaps matching TRBD1 (6 bases). Trimming left V 5 bases short and J 4 bases short, with 14 bases between. The germline V gene encodes CDR1 KGHSH and CDR2 LQKENI. The CDR3 spans 14 residues. The CDR3 spells CASSGTQGSTEAFF. CDR3 nucleotide sequence: TGTGCCAGCTCAGGAACTCAGGGGAGCACTGAAGCTTTCTTT.

The chain recombines TRBV19 with TRBJ2-1; TRBD2 might be the D (5 bases). The CDR3 totals 15 residues. V lost 3 bases to trimming and J lost 0 bases, with 9 bases between them. Germline V CDR1 and CDR2: LNHDA, SQIVND (reference sequence). The CDR3 is CASSMAAVSYNEQFF. The DNA for the CDR3 is TGTGCCAGTAGTATGGCAGCGGTCTCCTACAATGAGCAGTTCTTC.

Only one count was recorded for this clone. The rearrangement joins TRBV6-2 or TRBV6-3 to TRBJ2-2, with 7 bases aligning to TRBD2. CDR1 and CDR2 from the germline V gene are MNHEY and SVGEGT. Trimming at V came to 6 bases and at J to 1 base, leaving 5 bases not matched to a gene. The CDR3 totals 15 residues. CDR3 nucleotides: TGTGCCAGCAGCCCCGGGGGGAAGAACACCGGGGAGCTGTTTTTT. It translates to CASSPGGKNTGELFF.

The chain recombines TRBV28 with TRBJ1-5; a possible D gene is TRBD1 (5 bases). This CDR3 comprises 15 residues. From germline, CDR1 is MDHEN and CDR2 SYDVKM. The V end lost 6 bases, the J end lost 3 bases, and 15 bases lay between the germline ends. The CDR3 DNA reads TGTGCCAGCAGCCGCGTCGGGGGTTTCAATCAGCCCCAGCATTTT. Its translation: CASSRVGGFNQPQHF.

The J gene is TRBJ2-7, the V gene TRBV6-2 or TRBV6-3; 7 nucleotides agree with TRBD1. The CDR3 totals 15 residues. J gave up 2 bases and V 3 bases, and 7 bases lay outside the gene matches. Germline CDR1 reads MNHEY; CDR2 reads SVGEGT. The CDR3 is CASSYHGTGAYEQYF. CDR3 DNA sequence: TGTGCCAGCAGTTATCATGGCACAGGGGCCTACGAGCAGTACTTC.

The J gene is TRBJ2-7, the V gene TRBV3-1 (or the pseudogene TRBV3-2), with D tentatively TRBD1 (5 bases). V shed 0 bases and J shed 3 bases, with 12 bases lying between them. Germline V gene data show CDR1 as LGHDT and CDR2 as YNNKEL (reference sequence). This CDR3 contains 15 residues. The CDR3 loop reads CASSQELGVHYEQYF. The CDR3 DNA is TGTGCCAGCAGCCAAGAGCTAGGGGTTCACTACGAGCAGTACTTC.

J is TRBJ1-2 and V is TRBV18; D unresolved. Germline loops: CDR1 KGHSH, CDR2 LQKENI. V shed 8 bases and J shed 3 bases, with 13 bases lying between them. The CDR3 runs to 13 residues. The CDR3 spells CASHSGIDYGYTF. As DNA, the CDR3 is TGTGCCAGCCACTCGGGTATCGACTATGGCTACACCTTC.

The rearrangement joins TRBV3-1 (or the pseudogene TRBV3-2) to TRBJ1-1; no clear D gene. Germline loops: CDR1 LGHDT, CDR2 YNNKEL (reference sequence). Trimming shortened V by 0 bases and J by 4 bases, and 24 bases separated the two germline ends. The CDR3 is 19 residues long. This CDR3 reads CASSQDLARVPLWSTEAFF. CDR3 sequence (DNA): TGTGCCAGCAGCCAAGATCTGGCACGGGTCCCCTTGTGGAGCACTGAAGCTTTCTTT.

This rearrangement joins TRBV11-2 to TRBJ2-4; 7 positions match TRBD2. The CDR3 runs to 16 residues. Germline CDR1 reads SGHAT; CDR2 reads FQNNGV. Trimming at V came to 1 base and at J to 3 bases, leaving 6 bases not matched to a gene. In DNA form, the CDR3 reads TGTGCCAGCAGCTTAGGACAACCGGGGGGCAAAAACATTCAGTACTTC. It specifies CASSLGQPGGKNIQYF.

V usage is TRBV6-2 or TRBV6-3 and J usage is TRBJ2-5; D is unclear. The CDR3 loop spans 11 amino acids. V was clipped by 2 bases and J by 10 bases, with 8 bases between them. The germline gives CDR1 MNHEY, CDR2 SVGEGT. The CDR3 coding sequence is TGTGCCAGCAGTTACCCGTCAGTCCAGTACTTC. Translated: CASSYPSVQYF.

V is TRBV9 and J is TRBJ2-5; maybe TRBD1 (5 bases). Trimming took 0 bases from V and 2 from J, leaving 8 bases between them. This CDR3 has 14 amino acids. Per the germline V gene, CDR1 is SGDLS and CDR2 is YYNGEE. CDR3 protein: CASSVGAGQETQYF. The CDR3 DNA sequence: TGTGCCAGCAGCGTAGGGGCAGGGCAAGAGACCCAGTACTTC.

This chain joins TRBV2 and TRBJ1-3; D gene ambiguous. Germline CDR1 SNHLY, CDR2 FYNNEI. V lost 6 bases and J lost 1, with 10 bases in between. The CDR3 sequence is 14 residues long. The CDR3 is CASSPTVSGNTIYF. The CDR3, as DNA: TGTGCCAGCAGCCCCACGGTATCTGGAAACACCATATATTTT.

The chain is built from TRBV6-5 and TRBJ2-4; a possible D gene is TRBD2 (5 bases). The CDR3 consists of 14 residues. Germline V gives CDR1 MNHEY, CDR2 SVGAGI. The V end was cut by 0 bases, the J end by 8 bases, with 11 bases between. For the CDR3, the DNA is TGTGCCAGCAGTTACTCTACCTCGAGGGACATTCAGTACTTC. It specifies CASSYSTSRDIQYF.

The V gene is TRBV4-1, the J gene TRBJ2-1; 8 nucleotides align to TRBD2. CDR3 length: 17 amino acids. CDR1 is MGHRA, CDR2 YSYEKL, per germline. The V and J ends lost 1 base and 1 base, in that order; junction bases with no gene match: 6. The CDR3 nucleotides are TGCGCCAGCAGCCAAGGCGGGGGGCCGGGATCCTACAATGAGCAGTTCTTC. Translated: CASSQGGGPGSYNEQFF.

The chain couples TRBV5-4 to TRBJ1-2; D gene ambiguous. Germline V gene sequence: CDR1 SGHNT, CDR2 YYREEE (reference sequence). The CDR3 has 13 amino acids. Trimming shortened V by 4 bases and J by 3 bases, and 10 bases separated the two germline ends. The CDR3 bases are TGTGCCAGCAGCAAGAGAGGAGACTATGGCTACACCTTC. Its translation: CASSKRGDYGYTF.

V usage is TRBV15 and J usage is TRBJ1-1; the D is unclear. V was clipped by 0 bases and J by 1 base, with 3 bases between them. Germline lookup yields CDR1 LNHNV and CDR2 YYDKDF (reference sequence). The CDR3 spans 13 residues. This CDR3 reads CATSRERNTEAFF. The CDR3, as DNA: TGTGCCACCAGCAGAGAGCGGAACACTGAAGCTTTCTTT.

The rearrangement joins TRBV5-4 to TRBJ2-5; D is ambiguous. The length of the CDR3 is 13 residues. Looked up from germline, CDR1 is SGHNT and CDR2 is YYREEE (reference sequence). Trimming shortened V by 1 base and J by 3 bases, and 7 bases separated the two germline ends. The CDR3 DNA is TGTGCCAGCAGCTTGATTGCGGAAGAGACCCAGTACTTC. This codes for CASSLIAEETQYF.